This entry lists 27 T cell receptor beta chains sequenced from one sample in a study of shared clonotypes between healthy human individuals. Naive-designated CD8 cells lacked CD45RO, were positively enriched for CCR7, and omitted terminally differentiated effector memory CD45RA+ cells. TCRdb keeps only in-frame clones here, not all; method: immunoSEQ multiplex PCR. The sample contains around 580,000 clones, roughly 98% of which appear only once. The sample taken for sequencing was naive CD8+ T cells sorted from blood. The receptors stem from a man under 40 in good health.

The chain links TRBV10-3 to TRBJ2-5; 8 bases are a match to TRBD1. Per the germline V gene, CDR1 is ENHRY and CDR2 is SYGVKD. Germline trimming cut 3 bases from V and 4 bases from J; bases unmatched to any gene: 7. The CDR3 covers 15 residues. The CDR3 DNA reads as TGTGCCATCAGTGAACAGGGGGTAAATGGAGAGACCCAGTACTTC. Encoded protein: CAISEQGVNGETQYF.

The chain recombines TRBV4-3 with TRBJ1-4, with a tentative D call TRBD1 (5 bases). This CDR3 region has 16 residues. Trimming cost V 0 bases and J 4 bases, with 12 bases left between them. The germline V gene has CDR1 LGHNA and CDR2 YSLEER. CDR3 amino acids: CASSQDGAAVNEKLFF. The CDR3 coding sequence is TGCGCCAGCAGCCAAGATGGGGCGGCGGTTAATGAAAAACTGTTTTTT.

The V and J genes are TRBV9 and TRBJ2-1; TRBD2 matches at 7 bases. Germline CDR1 reads SGDLS; CDR2 reads YYNGEE. The CDR3 spans 16 residues. V trimming: 0 bases; J trimming: 3 bases; junction bases outside the gene matches: 6. The CDR3 loop is CASSVGASGYYNEQFF. The CDR3 DNA reads TGTGCCAGCAGCGTAGGGGCTAGCGGATACTACAATGAGCAGTTCTTC.

The genes are TRBV27 and TRBJ2-7, with D hard to call. Per germline, CDR1 MNHEY and CDR2 SMNVEV (reference sequence). The length of the CDR3 is 14 residues. V gave up 3 bases and J gave up 0 bases, with 9 bases separating them. The DNA for the CDR3 is TGTGCCAGCAGTTTCAGCCAGAGCTCCTACGAGCAGTACTTC. It specifies CASSFSQSSYEQYF.

Only one count was recorded for this clone. The sample has other DNA sequences that encode this CDR3 too. The gene calls are TRBV5-1 and TRBJ2-7; D call uncertain. Trimming removed 0 bases at V and 0 bases at J, with 7 bases between. The V gene's germline CDR1 is SGHRS and CDR2 YFSETQ. The CDR3 has 14 amino acids. CDR3: CASSLVANSYEQYF. The CDR3 DNA is TGCGCCAGCAGCTTGGTTGCGAACTCCTACGAGCAGTACTTC.

The chain is built from TRBV7-8 and TRBJ2-3; D is unresolved. This CDR3 has 15 amino acids. The germline V gene has CDR1 SGHVS and CDR2 FQNEAQ. V was clipped by 6 bases and J by 0 bases, with 13 bases between them. CDR3 sequence: CASRTQVTSTDTQYF. The DNA of the CDR3 is TGTGCCAGCAGGACACAAGTTACTAGCACAGATACGCAGTATTTT.

This clone was observed a single time. This chain joins TRBV6-5 and TRBJ2-7, with 12 nucleotides matching TRBD1. Trimming removed 6 bases from V and 6 bases from J; junction bases left unmatched: 6. Germline V CDR1 and CDR2: MNHEY, SVGAGI. The CDR3 runs to 14 residues. The DNA for the CDR3 is TGTGCCAGCAGCGCCGGGACAGGGGGCCTCGAGCAGTACTTC. Its translation: CASSAGTGGLEQYF.

The V and J genes are TRBV27 and TRBJ1-5; 8 bases map to TRBD1. The CDR3 loop spans 17 amino acids. From germline, CDR1 is MNHEY and CDR2 SMNVEV (reference sequence). V dropped 4 bases and J dropped 3; count of bases not matched to a gene: 11. DNA for the CDR3: TGTGCCAGCAGTTCACGGTGGTGGACAGGGCACAATCAGCCCCAGCATTTT. It specifies CASSSRWWTGHNQPQHF.

The rearrangement uses TRBV11-2 and TRBJ2-1; 9 positions match TRBD2. Germline-derived CDR1 and CDR2 are SGHAT and FQNNGV. The CDR3 covers 15 residues. Trimming removed 8 bases from V and 9 bases from J; junction bases left unmatched: 14. CDR3 residues: CASGNGASGTAEQFF. CDR3 bases: TGTGCCAGCGGAAACGGGGCTAGCGGGACTGCTGAGCAGTTCTTC.

V is TRBV4-2 and J is TRBJ2-7; D call uncertain. The CDR3 extends over 12 amino acids. With 0 bases removed from V and 6 bases from J, the gap between germline ends came to 6 bases. Germline lookup yields CDR1 LGHNA and CDR2 YNFKEQ. CDR3 in DNA: TGTGCCAGCAGCCAAGACCACCTCGAGCAGTACTTC. It translates to CASSQDHLEQYF.

The V and J genes are TRBV29-1 and TRBJ1-1; a possible D gene is TRBD1 (5 bases). V gave up 7 bases and J gave up 5 bases, with 11 bases separating them. Per germline, CDR1 SQVTM and CDR2 ANQGSEA. This CDR3 contains 11 residues. DNA of the CDR3: TGCAGCGGGGGACGGGGGACTGAAGCTTTCTTT. Protein sequence: CSGGRGTEAFF.

This rearrangement joins TRBV28 to TRBJ1-2; TRBD1 might be the D (6 bases). The V and J ends lost 3 bases and 6 bases respectively, with 11 bases between them. This CDR3 is built from 13 residues. Germline CDR1 MDHEN, CDR2 SYDVKM. This CDR3 reads CASSFSGADGYTF. The CDR3 nucleotides read TGTGCCAGCAGTTTTTCGGGGGCGGATGGCTACACCTTC.

Note on this clone: Distinct nucleotide sequences in the sample also encode this CDR3. V and J are TRBV11-2 and TRBJ2-7; D is uncertain. Germline CDR1 SGHAT, CDR2 FQNNGV. The CDR3 spans 12 residues. V gave up 1 base and J gave up 4 bases, with 5 bases separating them. CDR3 nucleotides: TGTGCCAGCAGCTTAGTAGGGTACGAGCAGTACTTC. It codes for CASSLVGYEQYF.

The rearrangement links TRBV7-9 to TRBJ1-2, with 7 bases fitting TRBD1. Per the germline V gene, CDR1 is SEHNR and CDR2 is FQNEAQ (reference sequence). The CDR3 is made up of 14 amino acids. Trimming at V came to 5 bases and at J to 4 bases, leaving 7 bases not matched to a gene. The CDR3 DNA is TGTGCCAGCAGCCCAGGACAGGATGGCTATGGCTACACCTTC. Its protein is CASSPGQDGYGYTF. Full variable domain (remainder filled in from reference TRBV7-9 and TRBJ1-2): DTGVSQNPRHKITKRGQNVTFRCDPISEHNRLYWYRQTLGQGPEFLTYFQNEAQLEKSRLLSDRFSAERPKGSFSTLEIQRTEQGDSAMYLCASSPGQDGYGYTFGSGTRLTVV.

The chain uses TRBV9 and TRBJ2-5; D unresolved. CDR3 length equals 14 residues. Germline CDR1 and CDR2: SGDLS and YYNGEE. The germline V and J ends were trimmed by 4 bases and 5 bases, with 15 bases remaining between them. CDR3 loop: CASSYPDLGETQYF. The CDR3 nucleotides read TGTGCCAGCAGCTACCCCGATCTAGGGGAGACCCAGTACTTC.

Only one count was recorded for this clone. The V gene is TRBV6-5, the J gene TRBJ2-7; D tentatively fits TRBD1 or TRBD2 (5 bases each). The germline V gene has CDR1 MNHEY and CDR2 SVGAGI. The CDR3 consists of 14 residues. V was trimmed by 5 bases and J by 0 bases, leaving 11 bases between them. As DNA, the CDR3 is TGTGCCAGCAGTGGGACCATAAGCTCCTACGAGCAGTACTTC. This codes for CASSGTISSYEQYF.

The chain combines TRBV15 with TRBJ2-1, with D uncertain. V lost 7 bases to trimming and J lost 3 bases, with 10 bases between them. CDR3 length: 13 amino acids. Germline V gene lookup returns CDR1 LNHNV and CDR2 YYDKDF (reference sequence). CDR3 bases: TGTGCCACCAATTTCATGGGCTACAATGAGCAGTTCTTC. Protein: CATNFMGYNEQFF. The variable domain in full, with the rest retrieved from reference TRBV15 and TRBJ2-1, is DAMVIQNPRYQVTQFGKPVTLSCSQTLNHNVMYWYQQKSSQAPKLLFHYYDKDFNNEADTPDNFQSRRPNTSFCFLDIRSPGLGDTAMYLCATNFMGYNEQFFGPGTRLTVL.

The chain carries TRBV6-5 and TRBJ2-2; 9 bases agree with TRBD2. Looked up from germline, CDR1 is MNHEY and CDR2 is SVGAGI. CDR3 length: 14 residues. Trimming took 5 bases from V and 6 from J; bases not matched to a gene: 4. The CDR3 loop is CASSRVAGAGELFF. As DNA, the CDR3 is TGTGCCAGCAGTAGGGTAGCGGGAGCCGGGGAGCTGTTTTTT.

The rearrangement uses TRBV7-8 and TRBJ1-2; D uncertain. This CDR3 is 12 amino acids long. The ends were cut back, 5 bases at V and 4 bases at J, with 8 bases in the middle. Germline-derived CDR1 and CDR2 are SGHVS and FQNEAQ. This chain's CDR3 is CASSPFGYGYTF. The CDR3 DNA follows: TGTGCCAGCAGCCCTTTTGGCTATGGCTACACCTTC.

V is TRBV2 and J is TRBJ1-1; D unclear. This CDR3 contains 12 residues. V shed 2 bases and J shed 4 bases, with 5 bases lying between them. Germline values: CDR1 SNHLY, CDR2 FYNNEI. This chain's CDR3 is CASSEPPTEAFF. DNA of the CDR3: TGTGCCAGCAGTGAACCCCCCACTGAAGCTTTCTTT.

Here the CDR3 DNA reads TGTGCCAGCAGGGGTAGGACAGGGGGGAGCACTGAAGCTTTCTTT. Its translation is CASRGRTGGSTEAFF. This chain connects TRBV28 to TRBJ1-1, with 10 nucleotides matching TRBD1. Germline assignment: CDR1 MDHEN and CDR2 SYDVKM. CDR3 size: 15 residues. J was trimmed by 4 bases and V by 6 bases; bases with no gene match: 8.

This rearrangement joins TRBV9 to TRBJ2-3; D tentatively fits TRBD1 or TRBD2 (5 bases each). CDR1 and CDR2 (germline): SGDLS, YYNGEE. V lost 0 bases and J lost 4, with 9 bases in between. The CDR3 covers 14 residues. For the CDR3, the DNA is TGTGCCAGCAGCGTAGAGGGGAGTGCAGATACGCAGTATTTT. Translated: CASSVEGSADTQYF.

The chain has TRBV27 and TRBJ2-1; 14 positions match TRBD2. After removal of 4 bases from V and 8 bases from J, the junction contained 7 bases not matched to a gene. This CDR3 has 16 residues. Germline assignment: CDR1 MNHEY and CDR2 SMNVEV (reference sequence). CDR3 region: CASSSGTSGSIYEQFF. The CDR3 DNA is TGTGCCAGCAGTTCCGGGACTAGCGGGAGTATCTATGAGCAGTTCTTC.

On this clone itself: Other DNA variants within this sample encode the same CDR3. CDR3 bases: TGTGCCAGCAGCCCCCGGGGCGGACCCTACGAGCAGTACTTC. Amino acids: CASSPRGGPYEQYF. The chain employs TRBV11-2 and TRBJ2-7, with D perhaps being TRBD1 or TRBD2 (5 bases each). Trimming took 5 bases from V and 2 from J, leaving 13 bases between them. CDR3 length: 14 amino acids. CDR1 is SGHAT and CDR2 is FQNNGV in the germline V gene.

This chain uses TRBV7-3 with TRBJ2-5; 9 bases are shared with TRBD1. CDR1 and CDR2 (germline): SGHTA, FQGTGA. Unmatched junction bases numbered 4, after V lost 5 bases and J lost 3 bases. The CDR3 spans 14 residues. CDR3: CASSVDRGEETQYF. CDR3 bases: TGTGCCAGCAGCGTGGACAGGGGTGAAGAGACCCAGTACTTC.

The chain has TRBV27 and TRBJ2-1, with 8 bases identical to TRBD2. The germline CDR1 and CDR2 sequences are MNHEY and SMNVEV (reference sequence). J lost 1 base, V lost 8 bases, and 7 bases had no gene match. The CDR3 runs 15 residues. CDR3 sequence: CASSSGSGSYNEQFF. The DNA of the CDR3 is TGTGCCAGCTCCAGCGGGAGCGGGTCCTACAATGAGCAGTTCTTC.

V usage is TRBV27 and J usage is TRBJ2-2, with a possible D match to TRBD2 (6 bases). This CDR3 is built from 16 residues. V lost 6 bases and J lost 1, with 15 bases in between. The germline CDR1 and CDR2 sequences are MNHEY and SMNVEV (reference sequence). Here the CDR3 DNA reads TGTGCCAGCAGCCAGTCGGCGGGATTGAACACCGGGGAGCTGTTTTTT. As protein: CASSQSAGLNTGELFF.